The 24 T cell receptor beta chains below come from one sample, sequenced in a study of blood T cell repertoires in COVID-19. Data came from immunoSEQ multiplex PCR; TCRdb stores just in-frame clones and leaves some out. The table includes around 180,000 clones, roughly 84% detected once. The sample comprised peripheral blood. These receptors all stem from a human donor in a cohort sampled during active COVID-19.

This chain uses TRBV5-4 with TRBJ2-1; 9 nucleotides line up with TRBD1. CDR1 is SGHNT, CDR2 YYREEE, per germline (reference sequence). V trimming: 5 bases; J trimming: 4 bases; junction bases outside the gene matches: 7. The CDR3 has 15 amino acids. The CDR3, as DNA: TGTGCCAGCAGTCCCCGACAGGGGGAGTACAATGAGCAGTTCTTC. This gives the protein CASSPRQGEYNEQFF. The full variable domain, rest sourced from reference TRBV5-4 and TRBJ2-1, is ETGVTQSPTHLIKTRGQQVTLRCSSQSGHNTVSWYQQALGQGPQFIFQYYREEENGRGNFPPRFSGLQFPNYSSELNVNALELDDSALYLCASSPRQGEYNEQFFGPGTRLTVL.

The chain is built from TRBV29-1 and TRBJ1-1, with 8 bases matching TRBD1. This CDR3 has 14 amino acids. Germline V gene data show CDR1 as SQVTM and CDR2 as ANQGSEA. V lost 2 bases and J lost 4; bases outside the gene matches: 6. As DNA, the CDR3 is TGCAGCGTTGAACCCCAGGGGGCAGGCACTGAAGCTTTCTTT. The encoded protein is CSVEPQGAGTEAFF.

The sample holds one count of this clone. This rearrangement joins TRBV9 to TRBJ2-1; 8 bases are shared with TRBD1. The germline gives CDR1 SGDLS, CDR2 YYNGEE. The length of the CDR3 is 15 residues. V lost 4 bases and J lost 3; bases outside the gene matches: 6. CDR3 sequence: CASSPTGDGYNEQFF. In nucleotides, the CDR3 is TGTGCCAGCAGCCCGACAGGGGATGGCTACAATGAGCAGTTCTTC.

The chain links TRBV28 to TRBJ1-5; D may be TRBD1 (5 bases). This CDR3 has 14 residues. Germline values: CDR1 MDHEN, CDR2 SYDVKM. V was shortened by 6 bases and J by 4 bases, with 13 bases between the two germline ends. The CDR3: CASRAGGGNQPQHF. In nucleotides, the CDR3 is TGTGCCAGCAGGGCTGGGGGGGGAAATCAGCCCCAGCATTTT.

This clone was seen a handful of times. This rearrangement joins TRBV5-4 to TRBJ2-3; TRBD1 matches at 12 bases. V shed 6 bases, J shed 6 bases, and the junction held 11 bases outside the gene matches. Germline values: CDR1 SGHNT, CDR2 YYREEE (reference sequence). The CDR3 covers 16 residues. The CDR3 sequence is CASNSGTGGSRDTQYF. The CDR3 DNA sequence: TGTGCCAGCAACTCGGGGACAGGGGGCTCCCGTGATACGCAGTATTTT. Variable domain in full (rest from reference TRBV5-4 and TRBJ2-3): ETGVTQSPTHLIKTRGQQVTLRCSSQSGHNTVSWYQQALGQGPQFIFQYYREEENGRGNFPPRFSGLQFPNYSSELNVNALELDDSALYLCASNSGTGGSRDTQYFGPGTRLTVL.

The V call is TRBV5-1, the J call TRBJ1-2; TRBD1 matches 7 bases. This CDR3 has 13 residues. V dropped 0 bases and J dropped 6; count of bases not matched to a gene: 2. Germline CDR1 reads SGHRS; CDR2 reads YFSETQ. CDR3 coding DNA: TGCGCCAGCAGCTTGGAAGGGGGCGATGGCTACACCTTC. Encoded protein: CASSLEGGDGYTF.

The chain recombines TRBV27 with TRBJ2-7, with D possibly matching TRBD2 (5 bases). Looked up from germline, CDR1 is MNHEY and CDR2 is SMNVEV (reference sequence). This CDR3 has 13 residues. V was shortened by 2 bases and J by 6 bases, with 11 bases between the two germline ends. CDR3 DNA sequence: TGTGCCAGCAGTTTACCGGGTGCGGGCGAGCAGTACTTC. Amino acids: CASSLPGAGEQYF.

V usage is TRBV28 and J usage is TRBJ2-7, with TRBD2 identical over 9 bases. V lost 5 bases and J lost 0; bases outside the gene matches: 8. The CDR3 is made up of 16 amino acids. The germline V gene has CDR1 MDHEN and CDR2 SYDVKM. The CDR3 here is CASSLLSGRFSYEQYF. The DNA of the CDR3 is TGTGCCAGCAGTCTATTAAGCGGGAGGTTCTCCTACGAGCAGTACTTC. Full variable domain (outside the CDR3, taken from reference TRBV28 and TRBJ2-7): DVKVTQSSRYLVKRTGEKVFLECVQDMDHENMFWYRQDPGLGLRLIYFSYDVKMKEKGDIPEGYSVSREKKERFSLILESASTNQTSMYLCASSLLSGRFSYEQYFGPGTRLTVT.

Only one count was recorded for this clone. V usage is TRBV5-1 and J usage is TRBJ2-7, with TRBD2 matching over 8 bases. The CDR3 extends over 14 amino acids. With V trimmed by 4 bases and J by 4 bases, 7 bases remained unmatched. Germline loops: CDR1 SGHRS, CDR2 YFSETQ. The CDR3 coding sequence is TGCGCCAGCAGCACGGTAGCGGGGATATACGAGCAGTACTTC. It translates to CASSTVAGIYEQYF.

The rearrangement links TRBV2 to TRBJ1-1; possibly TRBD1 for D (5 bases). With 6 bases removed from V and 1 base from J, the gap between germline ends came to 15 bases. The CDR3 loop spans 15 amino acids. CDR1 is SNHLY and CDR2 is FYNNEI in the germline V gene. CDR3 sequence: CASREGRVTNTEAFF. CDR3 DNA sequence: TGTGCCAGCAGGGAGGGCAGGGTCACGAACACTGAAGCTTTCTTT. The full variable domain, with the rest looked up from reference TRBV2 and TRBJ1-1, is EPEVTQTPSHQVTQMGQEVILRCVPISNHLYFYWYRQILGQKVEFLVSFYNNEISEKSEIFDDQFSVERPDGSNFTLKIRSTKLEDSAMYFCASREGRVTNTEAFFGQGTRLTVV.

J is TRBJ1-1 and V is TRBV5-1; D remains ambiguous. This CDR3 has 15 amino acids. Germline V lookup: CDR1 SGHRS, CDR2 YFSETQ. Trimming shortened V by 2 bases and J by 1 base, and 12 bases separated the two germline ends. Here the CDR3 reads CASSFIGGENTEAFF. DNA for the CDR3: TGCGCCAGCAGCTTTATAGGCGGGGAGAACACTGAAGCTTTCTTT.

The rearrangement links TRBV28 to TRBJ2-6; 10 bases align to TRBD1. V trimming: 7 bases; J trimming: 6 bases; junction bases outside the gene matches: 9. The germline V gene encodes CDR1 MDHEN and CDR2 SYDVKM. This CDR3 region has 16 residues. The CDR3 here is CASTPGTGAMANVLTF. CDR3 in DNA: TGTGCCAGCACCCCGGGGACAGGGGCCATGGCCAACGTCCTGACTTTC.

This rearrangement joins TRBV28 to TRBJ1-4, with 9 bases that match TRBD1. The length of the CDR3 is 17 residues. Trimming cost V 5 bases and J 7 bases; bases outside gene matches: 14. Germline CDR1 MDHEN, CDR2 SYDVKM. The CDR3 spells CASSGASGTGLGEKLFF. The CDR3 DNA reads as TGTGCCAGCAGTGGGGCCTCCGGGACAGGGCTTGGTGAAAAACTGTTTTTT.

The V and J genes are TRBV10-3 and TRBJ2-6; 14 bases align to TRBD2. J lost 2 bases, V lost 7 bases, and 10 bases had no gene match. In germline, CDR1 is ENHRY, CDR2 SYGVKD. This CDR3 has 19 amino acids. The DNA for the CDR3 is TGTGCCATCAACCCGGGACTAGCGGGAGCATTGACTGGGGCCAACGTCCTGACTTTC. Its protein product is CAINPGLAGALTGANVLTF.

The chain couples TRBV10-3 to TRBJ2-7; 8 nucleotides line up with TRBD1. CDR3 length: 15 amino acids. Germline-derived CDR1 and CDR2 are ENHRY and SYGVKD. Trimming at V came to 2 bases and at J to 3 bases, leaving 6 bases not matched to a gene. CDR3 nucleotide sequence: TGTGCCATCAGTGAGGGGACAGGTTTCCTCTACGAGCAGTACTTC. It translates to CAISEGTGFLYEQYF.

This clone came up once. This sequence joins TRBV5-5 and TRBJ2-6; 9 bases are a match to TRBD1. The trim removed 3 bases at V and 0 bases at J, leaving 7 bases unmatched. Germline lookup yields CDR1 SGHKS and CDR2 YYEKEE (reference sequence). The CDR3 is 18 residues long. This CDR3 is CASSSPDRGISGANVLTF. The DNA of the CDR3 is TGTGCCAGCAGCTCGCCGGACAGGGGAATCTCTGGGGCCAACGTCCTGACTTTC. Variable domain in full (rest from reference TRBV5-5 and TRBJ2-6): DAGVTQSPTHLIKTRGQQVTLRCSPISGHKSVSWYQQVLGQGPQFIFQYYEKEERGRGNFPDRFSARQFPNYSSELNVNALLLGDSALYLCASSSPDRGISGANVLTFGAGSRLTVL.

CDR3 loop: CASTSTSGLYEQYF. CDR3 nucleotide sequence: TGTGCCAGCACCTCGACTAGCGGTCTCTACGAGCAGTACTTC. V gene TRBV28 combines with J gene TRBJ2-7, with 9 bases that match TRBD2. The CDR3 totals 14 residues. Germline V lookup: CDR1 MDHEN, CDR2 SYDVKM. The J segment lost 3 bases and the V segment lost 7 bases, leaving 7 bases of the junction unmatched. The full variable domain, rest sourced from reference TRBV28 and TRBJ2-7, is DVKVTQSSRYLVKRTGEKVFLECVQDMDHENMFWYRQDPGLGLRLIYFSYDVKMKEKGDIPEGYSVSREKKERFSLILESASTNQTSMYLCASTSTSGLYEQYFGPGTRLTVT.

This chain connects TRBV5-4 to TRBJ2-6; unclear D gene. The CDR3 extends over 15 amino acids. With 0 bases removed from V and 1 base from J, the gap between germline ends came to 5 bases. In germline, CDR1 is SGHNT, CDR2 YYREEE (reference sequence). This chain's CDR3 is CASSLDQSGANVLTF. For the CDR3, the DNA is TGTGCCAGCAGCTTGGACCAGTCTGGGGCCAACGTCCTGACTTTC.

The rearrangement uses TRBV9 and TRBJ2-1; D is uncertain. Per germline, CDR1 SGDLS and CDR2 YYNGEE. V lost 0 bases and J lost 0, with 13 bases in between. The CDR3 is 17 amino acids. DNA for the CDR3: TGTGCCAGCAGCGTAGGGGTTGCGGAGAGCTCCTACAATGAGCAGTTCTTC. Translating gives CASSVGVAESSYNEQFF.

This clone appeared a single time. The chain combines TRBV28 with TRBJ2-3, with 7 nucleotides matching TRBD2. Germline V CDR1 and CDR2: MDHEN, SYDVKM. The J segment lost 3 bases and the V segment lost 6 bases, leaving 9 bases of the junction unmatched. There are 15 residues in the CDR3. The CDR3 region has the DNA TGTGCCAGCAGCCTAGCTAGCGGTAGGACAGATACGCAGTATTTT. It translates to CASSLASGRTDTQYF.

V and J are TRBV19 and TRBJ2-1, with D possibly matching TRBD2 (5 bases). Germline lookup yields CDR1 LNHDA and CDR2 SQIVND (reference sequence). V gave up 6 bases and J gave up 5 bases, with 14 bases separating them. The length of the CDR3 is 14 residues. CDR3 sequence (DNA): TGTGCCAGTAGAAGACGAGGGAATGACAATGAGCAGTTCTTC. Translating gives CASRRRGNDNEQFF.

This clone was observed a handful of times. The CDR3 here is CASSRELGNTIYF. CDR3 nucleotide sequence: TGTGCCAGCTCACGGGAGCTAGGAAACACCATATATTTT. The rearrangement uses TRBV18 and TRBJ1-3; D remains ambiguous. Germline V gene lookup returns CDR1 KGHSH and CDR2 LQKENI. CDR3 length: 13 residues. The germline V and J ends were trimmed by 4 bases and 4 bases, with 8 bases remaining between them. The whole variable domain, filled in from reference TRBV18 and TRBJ1-3, reads NAGVMQNPRHLVRRRGQEARLRCSPMKGHSHVYWYRQLPEEGLKFMVYLQKENIIDESGMPKERFSAEFPKEGPSILRIQQVVRGDSAAYFCASSRELGNTIYFGEGSWLTVV.

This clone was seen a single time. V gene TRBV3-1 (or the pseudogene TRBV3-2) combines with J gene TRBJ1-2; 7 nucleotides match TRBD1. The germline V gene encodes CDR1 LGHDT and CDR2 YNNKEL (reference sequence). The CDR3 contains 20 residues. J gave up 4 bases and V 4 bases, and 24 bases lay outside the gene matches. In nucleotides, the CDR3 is TGTGCCAGCAGCCTCCAGCAGGGGCCTAAGGGGGCGGTCGAGATCTATGGCTACACCTTC. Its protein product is CASSLQQGPKGAVEIYGYTF.

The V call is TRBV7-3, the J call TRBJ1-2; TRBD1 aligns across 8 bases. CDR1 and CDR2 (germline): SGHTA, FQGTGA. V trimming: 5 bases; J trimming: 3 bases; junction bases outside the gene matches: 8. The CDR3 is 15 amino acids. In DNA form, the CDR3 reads TGTGCCAGCAGCCTAGGACAGGGTAACGACTATGGCTACACCTTC. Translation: CASSLGQGNDYGYTF.